Listed below are T cell receptor beta chains from one sample, sequenced in a study of CD8+ T cells in alopecia areata. Assay used: immunoSEQ multiplex PCR; TCRdb lists only in-frame clones, some missing. The sample has some 190,000 clones, about three fifths seen once. Sample: CD4+ T cells sorted from blood, taken at week 4, from a patient treated with tofacitinib. The source is a human donor with alopecia areata. CDR3s include the opening cysteine and the closing phenylalanine or tryptophan. The D gene is left open where the match is weak. Size is stated for part of the rows, as once, few or many counts, or as a class when the clone is expanded.

j_call,clone_size,cdr3_length,v_call,d_call,cdr3_aa,cdr3_nt
TRBJ2-7,few,16,TRBV29-1,TRBD2,CSVRGTSGLSSYEQYF,TGCAGCGTTCGAGGGACTAGCGGGTTGAGCTCCTACGAGCAGTACTTC
TRBJ2-1,.,14,TRBV5-6,TRBD2,CASSGGLGIDEQFF,TGTGCCAGCAGCGGGGGACTAGGCATCGATGAGCAGTTCTTC
TRBJ2-3,few,15,TRBV27,.,CASNKESRGLQAQYF,TGTGCCAGCAACAAAGAGAGTAGAGGACTACAGGCGCAGTATTTT
TRBJ2-1,.,16,TRBV7-3,TRBD2,CASKAEAGASVNEQFF,TGTGCCAGCAAGGCCGAGGCGGGAGCTTCCGTCAATGAGCAGTTCTTC
TRBJ2-7,few,13,TRBV2,TRBD1,CASRVTGDYEQYF,TGTGCCAGCAGAGTGACAGGGGACTACGAGCAGTACTTC
TRBJ2-5,once,13,TRBV2,TRBD1,CASSQDRQETQYF,TGTGCCAGCAGTCAGGACAGGCAAGAGACCCAGTACTTC
TRBJ1-2,.,14,TRBV28,TRBD1,CASRTARTGEGYTF,TGTGCCAGCAGGACCGCCCGAACAGGGGAAGGCTACACCTTC
TRBJ2-5,.,11,TRBV29-1,TRBD1,CSGGTEETQYF,TGCAGCGGAGGGACAGAAGAGACCCAGTACTTC
TRBJ1-5,.,17,TRBV7-9,.,CASSFGDRVGGNQPQHF,TGTGCCAGCAGCTTCGGGGACCGGGTCGGTGGCAATCAGCCCCAGCATTTT
TRBJ2-7,.,12,TRBV29-1,.,CSVEWGTGEQYF,TGCAGCGTTGAATGGGGGACCGGCGAGCAGTACTTC
TRBJ1-1,.,13,TRBV30,TRBD1,CAWKGGPGTEAFF,TGTGCCTGGAAAGGGGGCCCGGGAACTGAAGCTTTCTTT
TRBJ1-5,.,13,TRBV25-1,.,CASSEFGNQPQHF,TGTGCCAGCAGTGAATTCGGCAATCAGCCCCAGCATTTT
TRBJ2-7,.,14,TRBV6-5,.,CASTNRRPPYEQYF,TGTGCCAGCACCAACCGACGACCCCCCTACGAGCAGTACTTC
TRBJ2-5,.,12,TRBV6-5,.,CASIGVGETQYF,TGTGCCAGCATCGGGGTCGGGGAGACCCAGTACTTC
TRBJ2-7,once,13,TRBV6-1,.,CASRRTDGNEQYF,TGTGCCAGCAGGAGAACGGACGGTAACGAGCAGTACTTC
TRBJ2-6,.,14,TRBV29-1,.,CSVEVWVGANVLTF,TGCAGCGTTGAAGTGTGGGTTGGGGCCAACGTCCTGACTTTC
TRBJ2-7,.,13,TRBV7-9,.,CASSPVGGHEQYF,TGTGCCAGCAGCCCGGTCGGGGGACACGAGCAGTACTTC
TRBJ2-2,.,16,TRBV30,.,CAWSVTFGISLGELFF,TGTGCCTGGAGTGTTACCTTCGGGATTTCTTTGGGGGAGCTGTTTTTT
TRBJ2-1,.,18,TRBV4-1,TRBD2,CASSRTSGTPYSYNEQFF,TGCGCCAGCAGTCGGACTAGCGGGACACCTTACTCCTACAATGAGCAGTTCTTC
TRBJ2-1,.,11,TRBV29-1,.,CSVGNYNEQFF,TGCAGCGTTGGCAACTACAATGAGCAGTTCTTC
TRBJ2-3,.,15,TRBV29-1,.,CSVDSLTGRTDTQYF,TGCAGCGTTGACTCCCTGACAGGCCGCACAGATACGCAGTATTTT
TRBJ2-3,.,14,TRBV6-6,.,CASSPGTDSDTQYF,TGTGCCAGCAGTCCCGGGACTGACTCAGATACGCAGTATTTT
TRBJ1-4,.,14,TRBV7-8,.,CASSAGRRSEKLFF,TGTGCCAGCAGCGCAGGGAGGAGGAGTGAAAAACTGTTTTTT
TRBJ2-1,.,14,TRBV7-8,.,CASSLAVGGSEQFF,TGTGCCAGCAGCTTAGCCGTAGGAGGAAGTGAGCAGTTCTTC
TRBJ2-2,.,15,TRBV5-1,TRBD1,CASSFLQGVTGELFF,TGCGCCAGCAGCTTTCTACAGGGGGTCACCGGGGAGCTGTTTTTT
TRBJ2-7,.,15,TRBV27,.,CASSLSPGGWGEQYF,TGTGCCAGCAGTTTATCGCCAGGTGGTTGGGGCGAGCAGTACTTC
TRBJ1-1,.,17,TRBV4-1,TRBD1,CASSQDLSGTGNTEAFF,TGCGCCAGCAGCCAAGACCTCTCCGGGACAGGGAATACTGAAGCTTTCTTT